The 32 T cell receptor beta chains listed next were all sequenced from one sample in a study of blood T cell repertoires in COVID-19. The data were produced by immunoSEQ multiplex PCR, yet TCRdb's version contains in-frame clones alone and is incomplete. The sample has about 190,000 clones, around four fifths seen once; the top ten hold approximately 2.9%. Sequenced sample: peripheral blood. These receptors originate from a woman over 75 with active or convalescent COVID-19.

Only a few counts were recorded for this clone. The rearrangement uses TRBV3-1 (or the pseudogene TRBV3-2) and TRBJ1-2, with TRBD1 as a possible D gene (6 bases). The CDR3 loop spans 14 amino acids. The germline V and J ends were trimmed by 1 base and 8 bases, with 14 bases remaining between them. Germline values: CDR1 LGHDT, CDR2 YNNKEL (reference sequence). The CDR3: CASSQVGRGGGYTF. CDR3 sequence (DNA): TGTGCCAGCAGCCAAGTCGGCAGGGGTGGAGGCTACACCTTC.

This chain connects TRBV6-5 to TRBJ1-5; 9 nucleotides line up with TRBD1. Germline-derived CDR1 and CDR2 are MNHEY and SVGAGI. The CDR3 extends over 14 amino acids. The V segment lost 5 bases and the J segment 6 bases; nucleotides outside the gene matches: 5. The CDR3 loop is CASSRQGVAQPQHF. As DNA, the CDR3 is TGTGCCAGCAGTCGACAGGGGGTTGCTCAGCCCCAGCATTTT.

The CDR3 sequence is CASSPSGTANEQFF. As DNA, the CDR3 is TGTGCCAGCAGCCCATCCGGGACAGCGAATGAGCAGTTCTTC. The gene calls are TRBV9 and TRBJ2-1, with 7 positions matching TRBD1. J was trimmed by 7 bases and V by 4 bases; bases with no gene match: 8. The CDR3 covers 14 residues. Germline CDR1 reads SGDLS; CDR2 reads YYNGEE. Together with reference TRBV9 and TRBJ2-1, the CDR3 gives the full variable domain: DSGVTQTPKHLITATGQRVTLRCSPRSGDLSVYWYQQSLDQGLQFLIQYYNGEERAKGNILERFSAQQFPDLHSELNLSSLELGDSALYFCASSPSGTANEQFFGPGTRLTVL.

This chain links TRBV6-5 with TRBJ2-7, with D maybe TRBD1 (5 bases). The CDR3 length is 15 residues. Between the trimmed V and J ends, which lost 2 bases and 0 bases, there was a span of 11 bases. Germline CDR1 MNHEY, CDR2 SVGAGI. CDR3 nucleotide sequence: TGTGCCAGCAGTTACGGGCAGGGCCCCTCCTACGAGCAGTACTTC. This encodes CASSYGQGPSYEQYF.

The chain combines TRBV6-6 with TRBJ2-7; 10 nucleotides agree with TRBD2. This CDR3 comprises 13 residues. V trimming: 7 bases; J trimming: 6 bases; junction bases outside the gene matches: 6. Per the germline V gene, CDR1 is MNHNY and CDR2 is SVGAGI (reference sequence). DNA of the CDR3: TGTGCCAGCACTACCGGGACTAGCGCCGAGCAGTACTTC. It is translated as CASTTGTSAEQYF.

This chain joins TRBV25-1 and TRBJ2-2; possibly TRBD1 for D (6 bases). CDR3 length equals 18 residues. CDR1 is MGHDK, CDR2 SYGVNS, per germline. Trimming cost V 3 bases and J 1 base, with 18 bases left between them. This CDR3 is CASSDYLGTGQNTGELFF. Here the CDR3 DNA reads TGTGCCAGCAGTGACTATTTGGGCACGGGACAGAACACCGGGGAGCTGTTTTTT.

The V gene is TRBV7-6, the J gene TRBJ1-1, with 7 bases matching TRBD1. The junction had 15 bases not matched to a gene; V was cut back by 5 bases and J by 0 bases. Looked up from germline, CDR1 is SGHVS and CDR2 is FNYEAQ. The CDR3 contains 18 residues. Written as DNA, the CDR3 is TGTGCCAGCAGCCTGGCGGGCAGGGGGAGACGTATGAACACTGAAGCTTTCTTT. This translates into CASSLAGRGRRMNTEAFF.

This clone was counted only a few times. V usage is TRBV7-9 and J usage is TRBJ1-3; 7 bases are shared with TRBD1. The trim removed 5 bases at V and 0 bases at J, leaving 7 bases unmatched. CDR1 and CDR2 from the germline V gene are SEHNR and FQNEAQ (reference sequence). CDR3 size: 16 residues. DNA for the CDR3: TGTGCCAGCAGCACCCAGACAGGGCTCTCTGGAAACACCATATATTTT. Its protein is CASSTQTGLSGNTIYF.

The rearrangement links TRBV2 to TRBJ2-3; D might be TRBD2 (6 bases). Germline values: CDR1 SNHLY, CDR2 FYNNEI. This CDR3 has 14 amino acids. V was shortened by 6 bases and J by 0 bases, with 10 bases between the two germline ends. The CDR3, as DNA: TGTGCCAGCAGCCTACTAGCTAGCACAGATACGCAGTATTTT. It encodes CASSLLASTDTQYF.

This clone has just a few counts. This CDR3 is CASSHGTGKHGYTF. The CDR3 nucleotides read TGTGCCAGTAGCCACGGGACAGGGAAGCATGGCTACACCTTC. The chain combines TRBV19 with TRBJ1-2; 9 positions match TRBD1. V lost 6 bases to trimming and J lost 6 bases; unmatched junction nucleotides: 8. The CDR3 length is 14 residues. CDR1 and CDR2 from the germline V gene are LNHDA and SQIVND (reference sequence).

This chain uses TRBV5-4 with TRBJ2-1; 7 nucleotides agree with TRBD1. The CDR3 totals 13 residues. Looked up from germline, CDR1 is SGHNT and CDR2 is YYREEE (reference sequence). CDR3 nucleotide sequence: TGTGCTTATGGGACAGAGTCCTACAATGAGCAGTTCTTC. Its translation is CAYGTESYNEQFF.

The rearrangement uses TRBV7-2 and TRBJ2-5; 12 nucleotides agree with TRBD2. J gave up 5 bases and V 5 bases, and 9 bases lay outside the gene matches. The CDR3 extends over 16 amino acids. Looked up from germline, CDR1 is SGHTA and CDR2 is FQGNSA. The CDR3 DNA follows: TGTGCCAGCAGCGGTCGACTAGCGGGGGTACGGGAGACCCAGTACTTC. Protein: CASSGRLAGVRETQYF.

The chain couples TRBV24-1 to TRBJ2-1; perhaps TRBD2 as D (6 bases). CDR3 length: 15 residues. CDR1 KGHDR and CDR2 SFDVKD come from the germline V gene. Trimming shortened V by 4 bases and J by 2 bases, and 11 bases separated the two germline ends. The CDR3 here is CATSEGGRPYNEQFF. CDR3 DNA sequence: TGTGCCACCAGTGAGGGAGGACGCCCCTACAATGAGCAGTTCTTC.

The chain uses TRBV4-2 and TRBJ2-2; weak D call: TRBD1 (6 bases). V dropped 6 bases and J dropped 1 base, with 18 bases sitting between them. CDR3 length equals 17 residues. Germline CDR1 LGHNA, CDR2 YNFKEQ. The CDR3 region has the DNA TGTGCCAGCAGTTCTGGGGTAGGCAGGGGGAACACCGGGGAGCTGTTTTTT. Protein: CASSSGVGRGNTGELFF.

The gene calls are TRBV28 and TRBJ2-4; no reliable D call. This CDR3 is 14 amino acids long. Germline loops: CDR1 MDHEN, CDR2 SYDVKM. V lost 4 bases, J lost 0 bases, and 7 bases lay in between. CDR3 in amino acids: CASSSAEAKNIQYF. The CDR3 nucleotides read TGTGCCAGCAGTTCTGCGGAAGCCAAAAACATTCAGTACTTC. The entire variable domain, with the rest obtained from reference TRBV28 and TRBJ2-4, is as follows: DVKVTQSSRYLVKRTGEKVFLECVQDMDHENMFWYRQDPGLGLRLIYFSYDVKMKEKGDIPEGYSVSREKKERFSLILESASTNQTSMYLCASSSAEAKNIQYFGAGTRLSVL.

This chain uses TRBV5-5 with TRBJ1-4, with TRBD1 identical over 7 bases. Germline CDR1 SGHKS, CDR2 YYEKEE (reference sequence). Trimming took 3 bases from V and 4 from J; bases not matched to a gene: 6. The CDR3 is made up of 15 amino acids. The chain's CDR3 is CASSSGTVDNEKLFF. Here the CDR3 DNA reads TGTGCCAGCAGCTCAGGGACAGTCGATAATGAAAAACTGTTTTTT.

The V and J genes are TRBV5-1 and TRBJ1-4; TRBD1 matches at 7 bases. Losses at the gene ends were 4 bases for V and 4 bases for J; bases not matched to a gene: 7. The V gene's germline CDR1 is SGHRS and CDR2 YFSETQ. The CDR3 is 15 residues long. The CDR3: CASSRGTEVNEKLFF. The CDR3 DNA reads as TGCGCCAGCAGCCGCGGGACAGAAGTTAATGAAAAACTGTTTTTT.

The chain uses TRBV3-1 (or the pseudogene TRBV3-2) and TRBJ1-2; TRBD1 is a possible D gene (6 bases). The CDR3 is 17 amino acids. Germline values: CDR1 LGHDT, CDR2 YNNKEL (reference sequence). V lost 0 bases and J lost 6, with 20 bases in between. CDR3 loop: CASSQDLGQGIIDGYTF. In DNA, the CDR3 is TGTGCCAGCAGCCAAGACCTCGGCCAGGGGATTATCGATGGCTACACCTTC.

The CDR3: CASRREGQANSPLHF. CDR3 bases: TGTGCCAGCAGACGAGAGGGACAGGCGAATTCACCCCTCCACTTT. V usage is TRBV6-5 and J usage is TRBJ1-6; 8 bases align to TRBD1. There are 15 residues in the CDR3. After removal of 6 bases from V and 7 bases from J, the junction contained 8 bases not matched to a gene. In germline, CDR1 is MNHEY, CDR2 SVGAGI.

Concerning this clone: One end of the junction does not line up with germline, which may come from a read error. The chain carries TRBV7-7 and TRBJ2-3; 8 nucleotides match TRBD2. This CDR3 has 15 residues. Germline values: CDR1 SSHAT, CDR2 FNYEAQ (reference sequence). For the CDR3, the DNA is TGTGCTAGCAGCTTAACAGCGGGGGGCACAGATACGCAGTATTTT. This codes for CASSLTAGGTDTQYF.

This clone was detected once. This sequence joins TRBV4-1 and TRBJ1-6; 9 nucleotides line up with TRBD1. The V and J ends lost 3 bases and 3 bases, in that order; junction bases with no gene match: 9. This CDR3 comprises 18 residues. Looked up from germline, CDR1 is MGHRA and CDR2 is YSYEKL. CDR3 coding DNA: TGCGCCAGCAGCCAGGACACGGACAGGGGAGGCTATAATTCACCCCTCCACTTT. It codes for CASSQDTDRGGYNSPLHF.

This clone was seen only a few times. V gene TRBV6-6 combines with J gene TRBJ2-1; the match to TRBD2 covers 12 bases. From germline, CDR1 is MNHNY and CDR2 SVGAGI (reference sequence). The CDR3 is 15 amino acids. Trimming cost V 8 bases and J 5 bases; bases outside gene matches: 7. CDR3 amino acids: CASGKGLAGHNEQFF. The CDR3 DNA is TGTGCCAGCGGAAAAGGACTAGCGGGACACAATGAGCAGTTCTTC.

J is TRBJ2-7 and V is TRBV2, with a tentative D call TRBD1 (6 bases). Trimming removed 6 bases from V and 1 base from J, with 10 bases in between. The CDR3 sequence is 13 residues long. Germline CDR1 reads SNHLY; CDR2 reads FYNNEI. Here the CDR3 DNA reads TGTGCCAGCAGCACAGGGACGTCCTACGAGCAGTACTTC. Its translation is CASSTGTSYEQYF.

This clone has ten or more counts. The rearrangement uses TRBV6-2 or TRBV6-3 and TRBJ2-1; tentative D call: TRBD2 (6 bases). The CDR3 is 17 residues long. The germline V and J ends were trimmed by 0 bases and 4 bases, with 16 bases remaining between them. Germline CDR1 reads MNHEY; CDR2 reads SVGEGT. CDR3 region: CASSYSPLAQVYNEQFF. The DNA for the CDR3 is TGTGCCAGCAGTTACTCGCCTCTAGCGCAAGTTTACAATGAGCAGTTCTTC.

In its sample, this clone was seen a few times. CDR3 loop: CASRGNLAGVETQYF. The CDR3 DNA follows: TGTGCCAGCAGGGGGAATCTAGCGGGGGTAGAGACCCAGTACTTC. The V call is TRBV28, the J call TRBJ2-5; 10 bases align to TRBD2. Germline V gene lookup returns CDR1 MDHEN and CDR2 SYDVKM. V lost 6 bases to trimming and J lost 4 bases; unmatched junction nucleotides: 8. CDR3 size: 15 residues.

V gene TRBV24-1 combines with J gene TRBJ2-1, with TRBD2 matching 11 bases. Germline CDR1 is KGHDR and CDR2 is SFDVKD. This CDR3 is 15 amino acids long. With 5 bases clipped from V and 6 bases from J, the junction kept 5 bases outside the gene matches. This CDR3 reads CATSGLAGGPNEQFF. The CDR3 region has the DNA TGTGCCACCAGTGGTCTAGCGGGGGGACCCAATGAGCAGTTCTTC.

This clone has a handful of counts. This sequence joins TRBV6-5 and TRBJ1-6; D ambiguous. V shed 7 bases and J shed 5 bases, with 9 bases lying between them. The CDR3 covers 13 residues. The V gene's germline CDR1 is MNHEY and CDR2 SVGAGI. The CDR3 sequence is CASNQEHNSPLHF. Written as DNA, the CDR3 is TGTGCCAGCAACCAGGAACATAATTCACCCCTCCACTTT.

This clone has more than one count but fewer than ten. V and J are TRBV12-3 or TRBV12-4 and TRBJ2-2, with D possibly TRBD1 on 5 matching bases. The CDR3 length is 12 residues. With 3 bases removed from V and 6 bases from J, the gap between germline ends came to 5 bases. The CDR3 loop is CASSLTAGELFF. The DNA of the CDR3 is TGTGCCAGCAGTTTGACAGCCGGGGAGCTGTTTTTT.

This clone was counted once. The chain links TRBV10-3 to TRBJ1-2; D uncertain. Trimming shortened V by 2 bases and J by 4 bases, and 11 bases separated the two germline ends. CDR1 and CDR2 (germline): ENHRY, SYGVKD. This CDR3 region has 14 residues. CDR3 bases: TGTGCCATCAGTGAGGGCGGGCAGAGCTATGGCTACACCTTC. Residues: CAISEGGQSYGYTF.

The chain carries TRBV6-1 and TRBJ2-7; TRBD1 matches at 10 bases. CDR3 length: 17 residues. CDR1 is MNHNS and CDR2 is SASEGT in the germline V gene. The V and J ends lost 4 bases and 4 bases, in that order; junction bases with no gene match: 13. The CDR3 is CASSVSVGQGEIYEQYF. CDR3 DNA sequence: TGTGCCAGCAGTGTAAGCGTCGGACAGGGGGAAATATACGAGCAGTACTTC.

The J gene is TRBJ2-3, the V gene TRBV7-9, with TRBD1 matching 9 bases. Losses at the gene ends were 5 bases for V and 1 base for J; bases not matched to a gene: 4. Germline CDR1 is SEHNR and CDR2 is FQNEAQ (reference sequence). This CDR3 contains 15 residues. The CDR3 protein is CASSARDRGTDTQYF. DNA for the CDR3: TGTGCCAGCAGCGCCCGGGACAGGGGCACAGATACGCAGTATTTT. The full variable domain, its missing parts supplied by reference TRBV7-9 and TRBJ2-3, is DTGVSQNPRHKITKRGQNVTFRCDPISEHNRLYWYRQTLGQGPEFLTYFQNEAQLEKSRLLSDRFSAERPKGSFSTLEIQRTEQGDSAMYLCASSARDRGTDTQYFGPGTRLTVL.

The chain joins TRBV4-3 to TRBJ2-2, with D possibly matching TRBD2 (6 bases). Trimming took 8 bases from V and 9 from J, leaving 13 bases between them. This CDR3 region has 12 residues. CDR1 LGHNA and CDR2 YSLEER come from the germline V gene. The CDR3 is CASAGLRRELFF. DNA of the CDR3: TGCGCCAGCGCGGGGCTTCGCCGGGAGCTGTTTTTT.